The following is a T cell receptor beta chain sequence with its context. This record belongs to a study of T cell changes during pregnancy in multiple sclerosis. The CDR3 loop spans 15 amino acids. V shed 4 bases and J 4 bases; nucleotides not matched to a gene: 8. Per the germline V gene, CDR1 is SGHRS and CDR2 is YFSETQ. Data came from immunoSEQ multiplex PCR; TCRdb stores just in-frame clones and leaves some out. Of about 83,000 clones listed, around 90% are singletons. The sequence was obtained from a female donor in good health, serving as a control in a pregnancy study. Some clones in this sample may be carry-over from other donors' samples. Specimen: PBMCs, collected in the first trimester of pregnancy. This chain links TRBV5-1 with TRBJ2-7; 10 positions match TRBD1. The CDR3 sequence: CASSLEDRGWYEQYF. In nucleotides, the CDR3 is TGCGCCAGCAGCCTTGAGGACAGGGGGTGGTACGAGCAGTACTTC.